The 13 T cell receptor beta chains below were found in one sample sequenced in a study of T cell changes during pregnancy in multiple sclerosis. TCRdb keeps only in-frame clones here, not all; method: immunoSEQ multiplex PCR. In the table there are about 62,000 clones, over 85% of which are singletons. The input for sequencing was CD8+ T cells from peripheral blood mononuclear cells, taken in the second trimester of pregnancy. The receptors derive from a female donor with multiple sclerosis, enrolled in a pregnancy study.

This chain joins TRBV30 and TRBJ2-1, with a tentative D call TRBD1 (5 bases). Germline V gene sequence: CDR1 GTSNPN, CDR2 SVGIG (reference sequence). V was clipped by 1 base and J by 2 bases, with 9 bases between them. CDR3 length: 14 amino acids. CDR3 sequence reads: CAWSASGTYNEQFF. Here the CDR3 DNA reads TGTGCCTGGAGTGCCTCAGGGACCTACAATGAGCAGTTCTTC. The whole variable domain, remainder taken from reference TRBV30 and TRBJ2-1, is SQTIHQWPATLVQPVGSPLSLECTVEGTSNPNLYWYRQAAGRGLQLLFYSVGIGQISSEVPQNLSASRPQDRQFILSSKKLLLSDSGFYLCAWSASGTYNEQFFGPGTRLTVL.

The CDR3 DNA is TGTGCCAGCAGTTTGGGGCGGGCAGGGGATCTCAATGAGCAGTTCTTC. This encodes CASSLGRAGDLNEQFF. The chain recombines TRBV27 with TRBJ2-1; D is possibly TRBD1 (6 bases). V was clipped by 3 bases and J by 6 bases, with 18 bases between them. Germline V CDR1 and CDR2: MNHEY, SMNVEV (reference sequence). The CDR3 contains 16 residues.

The CDR3 loop is CASRSEGGRPQHF. CDR3 sequence (DNA): TGTGCCAGCAGATCCGAAGGGGGTCGGCCCCAGCATTTT. The chain joins TRBV5-8 to TRBJ1-5, with D tentatively TRBD1 (6 bases). The CDR3 contains 13 residues. Germline V gene sequence: CDR1 SGHTS, CDR2 YDEGEE. Trimming cost V 5 bases and J 9 bases, with 15 bases left between them.

The genes are TRBV19 and TRBJ2-1; 8 positions agree with TRBD2. Germline V gives CDR1 LNHDA, CDR2 SQIVND (reference sequence). The CDR3 runs to 16 residues. After removal of 5 bases from V and 4 bases from J, the junction contained 10 bases not matched to a gene. CDR3 region: CASSPPGGVSYNEQFF. CDR3 nucleotides: TGTGCCAGTAGTCCACCGGGGGGGGTCTCTTACAATGAGCAGTTCTTC. Full variable domain (outside the CDR3, taken from reference TRBV19 and TRBJ2-1): DGGITQSPKYLFRKEGQNVTLSCEQNLNHDAMYWYRQDPGQGLRLIYYSQIVNDFQKGDIAEGYSVSREKKESFPLTVTSAQKNPTAFYLCASSPPGGVSYNEQFFGPGTRLTVL.

The rearrangement joins TRBV5-4 to TRBJ2-7; no definite D call. The CDR3 length is 12 residues. The germline gives CDR1 SGHNT, CDR2 YYREEE (reference sequence). Trimming left V 0 bases short and J 3 bases short, with 4 bases between. DNA for the CDR3: TGTGCCAGCAGCTTGGACTTCTACGAGCAGTACTTC. Its protein is CASSLDFYEQYF.

The chain employs TRBV19 and TRBJ2-3; TRBD2 is a possible D gene (5 bases). The germline V gene has CDR1 LNHDA and CDR2 SQIVND (reference sequence). The CDR3 runs 15 residues. The V and J ends lost 3 bases and 0 bases respectively, with 10 bases between them. The CDR3 reads CASSIGGSSTDTQYF. The CDR3 region has the DNA TGTGCCAGTAGTATCGGAGGATCTAGCACAGATACGCAGTATTTT.

This clone was seen once. The chain recombines TRBV10-2 with TRBJ2-3; the match to TRBD1 covers 7 bases. The CDR3 totals 16 residues. Germline CDR1 and CDR2: WSHSY and SAAADI. Losses at the gene ends were 6 bases for V and 0 bases for J; bases not matched to a gene: 9. Here the CDR3 reads CASSERGTASTDTQYF. The CDR3 DNA follows: TGCGCCAGCAGCGAAAGAGGGACAGCTAGCACAGATACGCAGTATTTT.

V and J are TRBV28 and TRBJ1-5; D uncertain. Germline CDR1 MDHEN, CDR2 SYDVKM. The CDR3 length is 14 residues. The V gene lost 7 bases and the J gene lost 4 bases, with 14 bases spanning the gap. The CDR3 nucleotides read TGTGCCAGCAACACCCGGAGAGGTAATCAGCCCCAGCATTTT. Translating it yields CASNTRRGNQPQHF.

V usage is TRBV6-5 and J usage is TRBJ2-2; the D is unclear. Germline CDR1 is MNHEY and CDR2 is SVGAGI. The V end was cut by 4 bases, the J end by 5 bases, with 8 bases between. The CDR3 is 13 residues long. The CDR3: CASSWSRTGELFF. DNA of the CDR3: TGTGCCAGCAGTTGGTCGCGAACCGGGGAGCTGTTTTTT.

The gene calls are TRBV5-5 and TRBJ1-4, with a weak D call TRBD1 (6 bases). Trimming stripped 3 bases from V and 5 bases from J, with 14 bases between. In germline, CDR1 is SGHKS, CDR2 YYEKEE (reference sequence). The length of the CDR3 is 15 residues. CDR3 amino acids: CASSWDITVNEKLFF. The CDR3 region has the DNA TGTGCCAGCAGCTGGGACATCACGGTGAATGAAAAACTGTTTTTT.

In DNA form, the CDR3 reads TGTGCCAGCAGCGTAGACATTTCGGTAGCGGTGTCCTATGGCTACACCTTC. It encodes CASSVDISVAVSYGYTF. V usage is TRBV9 and J usage is TRBJ1-2; no firm D call. Germline V gives CDR1 SGDLS, CDR2 YYNGEE. The CDR3 runs to 17 residues. The V and J ends lost 0 bases and 4 bases respectively, with 19 bases between them.

This clone appeared a single time. The chain joins TRBV7-6 to TRBJ2-1; D is ambiguous. This CDR3 spans 13 amino acids. Per the germline V gene, CDR1 is SGHVS and CDR2 is FNYEAQ. Trimming shortened V by 9 bases and J by 2 bases, and 11 bases separated the two germline ends. CDR3 nucleotide sequence: TGTGCCAGTCGCCCCGGTCCCTACAATGAGCAGTTCTTC. Its translation: CASRPGPYNEQFF.

This chain connects TRBV5-1 to TRBJ1-2; D not certain. Looked up from germline, CDR1 is SGHRS and CDR2 is YFSETQ. V dropped 0 bases and J dropped 2 bases, with 11 bases sitting between them. This CDR3 has 15 residues. The CDR3 loop reads CASSLEAPSNYGYTF. The DNA of the CDR3 is TGCGCCAGCAGCTTGGAAGCCCCGTCCAACTATGGCTACACCTTC.